One and the same sample provided the 13 T cell receptor beta chains below, sequenced in a study of cytomegalovirus exposure and HLA in healthy donors. 60 Vbeta and 13 Jbeta primers were used in PCR. Here immunoSEQ multiplex PCR was the method, and the copy in TCRdb shows in-frame clones only, minus some. The sample has approximately 79,000 clones; over 65% are singletons. The sample consisted of PBMCs. These receptors were collected from a man aged 40-49 years in good health and CMV-seropositive.

The rearrangement uses TRBV19 and TRBJ2-7, with D unclear. Germline CDR1 LNHDA, CDR2 SQIVND (reference sequence). The CDR3 spans 13 residues. The V gene lost 7 bases and the J gene lost 6 bases, with 16 bases spanning the gap. For the CDR3, the DNA is TGTGCCAGTACTCCCGCAGGTAATACCGAGCAGTACTTC. Translated, it gives CASTPAGNTEQYF.

The chain carries TRBV5-1 and TRBJ2-2, with 7 bases matching TRBD1. Per germline, CDR1 SGHRS and CDR2 YFSETQ. V lost 4 bases to trimming and J lost 4 bases; unmatched junction nucleotides: 4. This CDR3 spans 14 amino acids. CDR3 amino acids: CASSPGQLTGELFF. As DNA, the CDR3 is TGCGCCAGCAGCCCGGGACAGCTCACCGGGGAGCTGTTTTTT.

This chain uses TRBV29-1 with TRBJ1-2; 7 positions agree with TRBD1. The CDR3 extends over 13 amino acids. J was trimmed by 3 bases and V by 3 bases; bases with no gene match: 4. Germline V gene lookup returns CDR1 SQVTM and CDR2 ANQGSEA. The CDR3 DNA is TGCAGCGTTGACGTGACAGGGTACTATGGCTACACCTTC. It codes for CSVDVTGYYGYTF.

The V gene is TRBV18, the J gene TRBJ1-1; D is unclear. CDR3 length equals 13 residues. Germline V gene lookup returns CDR1 KGHSH and CDR2 LQKENI. V gave up 2 bases and J gave up 5 bases, with 9 bases separating them. CDR3 sequence (DNA): TGTGCCAGCTCACCAGGGAGGGATACTGAAGCTTTCTTT. It specifies CASSPGRDTEAFF.

This clone was detected once. The rearrangement uses TRBV6-1 and TRBJ2-3, with a tentative D call TRBD2 (6 bases). Germline V gene sequence: CDR1 MNHNS, CDR2 SASEGT. Trimming took off 2 bases at V and 1 base at J, with 10 bases between the two ends. CDR3 length equals 15 residues. The CDR3 region is CASSERERGTDTQYF. CDR3 nucleotide sequence: TGTGCCAGCAGTGAAAGGGAGCGGGGCACAGATACGCAGTATTTT.

This rearrangement joins TRBV7-2 to TRBJ2-2, with TRBD2 as a possible D gene (5 bases). The CDR3 contains 13 residues. V shed 7 bases and J shed 4 bases, with 10 bases lying between them. The germline V gene has CDR1 SGHTA and CDR2 FQGNSA. CDR3 bases: TGTGCCAGCAAGTCGAGCGGCACCGGGGAGCTGTTTTTT. Translating gives CASKSSGTGELFF.

As regards this clone: This sample includes further DNA sequences coding for the same CDR3. This chain connects TRBV7-9 to TRBJ1-1; D is uncertain. Trimming left V 5 bases short and J 6 bases short, with 22 bases between. CDR1 is SEHNR, CDR2 FQNEAQ, per germline (reference sequence). The CDR3 has 16 residues. CDR3 region: CASSPNRGGEVAEAFF. Written as DNA, the CDR3 is TGTGCCAGCAGCCCCAATCGAGGAGGAGAGGTCGCTGAAGCTTTCTTT.

The chain uses TRBV27 and TRBJ1-1; 9 bases map to TRBD1. This CDR3 has 15 residues. Germline loops: CDR1 MNHEY, CDR2 SMNVEV (reference sequence). J lost 5 bases, V lost 3 bases, and 7 bases had no gene match. CDR3 sequence: CASSFTGTGRTEAFF. CDR3 sequence (DNA): TGTGCCAGCAGTTTTACCGGGACAGGGCGGACTGAAGCTTTCTTT.

This clone was observed a handful of times. The chain is built from TRBV5-1 and TRBJ2-2, with D possibly TRBD1 on 5 matching bases. The germline V gene encodes CDR1 SGHRS and CDR2 YFSETQ. This CDR3 spans 16 amino acids. Trimming removed 4 bases from V and 7 bases from J, with 20 bases in between. The CDR3 loop reads CASSRHDEPGNGELFF. The DNA for the CDR3 is TGCGCCAGCAGCCGTCACGACGAACCAGGGAACGGGGAGCTGTTTTTT.

The rearrangement uses TRBV18 and TRBJ2-1; perhaps TRBD1 as D (6 bases). Germline CDR1 and CDR2: KGHSH and LQKENI. Trimming pared 6 bases from V and 9 bases from J, leaving 18 bases between. The CDR3 loop spans 14 amino acids. For the CDR3, the DNA is TGTGCCAGCTCTCCGTCGGACAGTGGAAGTGAGCAGTTCTTC. Encoded protein: CASSPSDSGSEQFF.

The V gene is TRBV6-1, the J gene TRBJ1-5; the D gene is possibly TRBD1 (5 bases). The CDR3 contains 13 residues. Germline lookup yields CDR1 MNHNS and CDR2 SASEGT. V gave up 9 bases and J gave up 7 bases, with 16 bases separating them. DNA for the CDR3: TGTGCCAGTAATGCGGGGGATGCGCAGCCCCAGCATTTT. Protein sequence: CASNAGDAQPQHF.

This chain uses TRBV4-1 with TRBJ2-5; 7 nucleotides agree with TRBD1. The CDR3 is 15 amino acids. Looked up from germline, CDR1 is MGHRA and CDR2 is YSYEKL. V was pared by 1 base and J by 5 bases, with 7 bases of the junction left unmatched. The DNA for the CDR3 is TGCGCCAGCAGCCAAGGACAGGGAATGGGGGAGACCCAGTACTTC. It specifies CASSQGQGMGETQYF.

The chain carries TRBV11-2 and TRBJ2-4, with D maybe TRBD2 (5 bases). Germline lookup yields CDR1 SGHAT and CDR2 FQNNGV. This CDR3 has 15 residues. With 2 bases removed from V and 8 bases from J, the gap between germline ends came to 16 bases. The CDR3 reads CASSLRESSSDIQYF. The CDR3 region has the DNA TGTGCCAGCAGCTTACGGGAAAGTAGCTCTGACATTCAGTACTTC.